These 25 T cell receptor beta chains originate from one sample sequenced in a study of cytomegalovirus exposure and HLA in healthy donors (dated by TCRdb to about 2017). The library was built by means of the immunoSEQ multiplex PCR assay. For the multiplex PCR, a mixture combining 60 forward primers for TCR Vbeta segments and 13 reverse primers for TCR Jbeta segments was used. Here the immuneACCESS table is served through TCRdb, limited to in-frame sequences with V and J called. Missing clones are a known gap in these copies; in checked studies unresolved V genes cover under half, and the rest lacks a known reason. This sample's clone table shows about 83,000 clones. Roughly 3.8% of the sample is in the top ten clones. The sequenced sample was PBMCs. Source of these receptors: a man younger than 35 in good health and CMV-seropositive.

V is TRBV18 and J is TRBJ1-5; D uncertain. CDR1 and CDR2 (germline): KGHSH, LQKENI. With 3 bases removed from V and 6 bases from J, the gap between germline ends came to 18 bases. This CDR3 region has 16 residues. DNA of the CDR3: TGTGCCAGCTCACCCGAGGCCCCCTCGGCCGGTCAGCCCCAGCATTTT. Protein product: CASSPEAPSAGQPQHF.

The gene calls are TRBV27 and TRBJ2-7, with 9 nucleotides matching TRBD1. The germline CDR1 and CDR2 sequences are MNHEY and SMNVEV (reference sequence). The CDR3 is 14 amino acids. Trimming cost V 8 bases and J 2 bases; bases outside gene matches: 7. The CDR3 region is CASEPGQGTYEQYF. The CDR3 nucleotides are TGTGCCAGCGAGCCGGGACAGGGCACCTACGAGCAGTACTTC.

CDR3: CASNPLRGSRTDTQYF. The CDR3 DNA follows: TGTGCCAGTAACCCACTTCGGGGTAGCCGCACAGATACGCAGTATTTT. This chain links TRBV28 with TRBJ2-3; tentatively, D is TRBD2 (5 bases). This CDR3 contains 16 residues. Germline CDR1 MDHEN, CDR2 SYDVKM. V lost 9 bases and J 1 base, leaving 20 bases between the germline ends.

Here the CDR3 reads CASSLVLGTDTQYF. The DNA for the CDR3 is TGTGCCAGCAGCTTGGTTCTTGGCACAGATACGCAGTATTTT. The rearrangement links TRBV5-6 to TRBJ2-3; unclear D gene. Looked up from germline, CDR1 is SGHDT and CDR2 is YYEEEE. V lost 0 bases, J lost 1 base, and 6 bases lay in between. The CDR3 loop spans 14 amino acids. The full variable domain, its missing parts supplied by reference TRBV5-6 and TRBJ2-3, is DAGVTQSPTHLIKTRGQQVTLRCSPKSGHDTVSWYQQALGQGPQFIFQYYEEEERQRGNFPDRFSGHQFPNYSSELNVNALLLGDSALYLCASSLVLGTDTQYFGPGTRLTVL.

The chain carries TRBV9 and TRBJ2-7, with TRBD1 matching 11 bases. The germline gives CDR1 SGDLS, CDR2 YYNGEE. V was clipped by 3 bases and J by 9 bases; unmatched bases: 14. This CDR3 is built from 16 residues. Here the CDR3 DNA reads TGTGCCAGCAGCGCATCAACCGGGACAGGGGGGCTCGCGCAGTACTTC. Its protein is CASSASTGTGGLAQYF.

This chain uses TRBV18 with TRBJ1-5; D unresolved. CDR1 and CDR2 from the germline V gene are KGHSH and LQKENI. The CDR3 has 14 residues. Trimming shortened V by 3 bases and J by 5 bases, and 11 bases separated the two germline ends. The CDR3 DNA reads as TGTGCCAGCTCACCGGGCCGAGTGGATCAGCCCCAGCATTTT. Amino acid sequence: CASSPGRVDQPQHF. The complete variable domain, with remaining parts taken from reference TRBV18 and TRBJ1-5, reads NAGVMQNPRHLVRRRGQEARLRCSPMKGHSHVYWYRQLPEEGLKFMVYLQKENIIDESGMPKERFSAEFPKEGPSILRIQQVVRGDSAAYFCASSPGRVDQPQHFGDGTRLSIL.

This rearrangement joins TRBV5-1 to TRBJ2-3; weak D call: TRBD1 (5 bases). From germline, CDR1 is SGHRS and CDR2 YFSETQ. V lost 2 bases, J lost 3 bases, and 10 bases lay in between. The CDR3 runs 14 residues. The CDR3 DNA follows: TGCGCCAGCAGCTTTGAAAGGGGAACAGATACGCAGTATTTT. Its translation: CASSFERGTDTQYF.

The CDR3 DNA follows: TGCGCCAGCAGCTGGGGACTAGCGGGGGACACCGGGGAGCTGTTTTTT. Translation gives CASSWGLAGDTGELFF. This chain connects TRBV5-1 to TRBJ2-2; 14 nucleotides match TRBD2. V trimming: 3 bases; J trimming: 3 bases; junction bases outside the gene matches: 1. Per germline, CDR1 SGHRS and CDR2 YFSETQ. CDR3 size: 16 residues.

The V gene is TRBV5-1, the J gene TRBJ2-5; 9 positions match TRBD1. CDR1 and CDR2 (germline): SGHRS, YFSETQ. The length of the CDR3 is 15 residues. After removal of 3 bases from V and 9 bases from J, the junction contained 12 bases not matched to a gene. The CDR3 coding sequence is TGCGCCAGCAGCTCGCTCGGGACAGGGCGCGAGTCCCAGTACTTC. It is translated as CASSSLGTGRESQYF. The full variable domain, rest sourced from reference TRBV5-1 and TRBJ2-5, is KAGVTQTPRYLIKTRGQQVTLSCSPISGHRSVSWYQQTPGQGLQFLFEYFSETQRNKGNFPGRFSGRQFSNSRSEMNVSTLELGDSALYLCASSSLGTGRESQYFGPGTRLLVL.

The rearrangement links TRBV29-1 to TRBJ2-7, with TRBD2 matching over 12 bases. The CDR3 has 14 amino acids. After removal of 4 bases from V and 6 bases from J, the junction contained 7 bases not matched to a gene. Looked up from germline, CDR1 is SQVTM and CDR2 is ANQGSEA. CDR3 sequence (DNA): TGCAGCGTTGCGACTAGCGGGAGTGGCGGCGAGCAGTACTTC. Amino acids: CSVATSGSGGEQYF.

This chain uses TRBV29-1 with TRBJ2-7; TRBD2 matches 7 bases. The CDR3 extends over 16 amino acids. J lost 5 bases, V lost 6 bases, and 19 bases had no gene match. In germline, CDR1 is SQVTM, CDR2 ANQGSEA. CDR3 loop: CSVFTWSRTSVHEQYF. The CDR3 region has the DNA TGCAGCGTATTTACATGGTCCCGGACTAGTGTTCACGAGCAGTACTTC.

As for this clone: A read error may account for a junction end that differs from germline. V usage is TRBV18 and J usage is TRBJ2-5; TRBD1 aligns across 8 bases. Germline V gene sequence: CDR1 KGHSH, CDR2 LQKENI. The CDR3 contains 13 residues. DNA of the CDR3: TGTGCCAGCTCACGCAGGGGGCAAGAGGCCCAGTACTTC. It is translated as CASSRRGQEAQYF.

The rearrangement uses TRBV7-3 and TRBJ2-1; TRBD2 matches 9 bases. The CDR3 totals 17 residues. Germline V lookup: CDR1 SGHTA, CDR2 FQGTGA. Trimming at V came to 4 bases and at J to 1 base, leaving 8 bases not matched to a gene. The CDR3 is CASSSGTSRSSYNEQFF. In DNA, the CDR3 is TGTGCCAGCAGCTCGGGGACTAGCCGGAGTTCCTACAATGAGCAGTTCTTC.

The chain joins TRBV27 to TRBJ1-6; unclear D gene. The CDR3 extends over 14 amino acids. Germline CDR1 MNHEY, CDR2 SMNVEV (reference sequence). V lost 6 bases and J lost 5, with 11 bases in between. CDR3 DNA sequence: TGTGCCAGCAGCCTCGGCAGGAATAATTCACCCCTCCACTTT. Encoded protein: CASSLGRNNSPLHF.

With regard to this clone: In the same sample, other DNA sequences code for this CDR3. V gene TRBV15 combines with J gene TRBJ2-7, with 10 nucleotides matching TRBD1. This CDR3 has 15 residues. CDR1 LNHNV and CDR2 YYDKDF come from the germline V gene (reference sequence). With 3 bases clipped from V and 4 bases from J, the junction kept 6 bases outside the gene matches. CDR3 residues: CATSRTGGASYEQYF. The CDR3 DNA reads TGTGCCACCAGCAGGACAGGGGGCGCGTCGTACGAGCAGTACTTC.

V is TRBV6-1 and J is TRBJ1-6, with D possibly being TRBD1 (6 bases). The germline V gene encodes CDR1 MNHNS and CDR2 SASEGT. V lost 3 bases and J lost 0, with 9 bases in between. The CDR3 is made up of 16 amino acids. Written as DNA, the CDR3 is TGTGCCAGCAGTGAGGGGGCAAGCTCCTATAATTCACCCCTCCACTTT. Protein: CASSEGASSYNSPLHF.

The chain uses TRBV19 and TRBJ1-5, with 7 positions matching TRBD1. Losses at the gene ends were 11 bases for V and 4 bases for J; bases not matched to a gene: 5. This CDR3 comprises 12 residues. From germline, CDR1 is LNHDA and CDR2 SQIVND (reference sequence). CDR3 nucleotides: TGTGCCGGTCAGACAGGGAATCAGCCCCAGCATTTT. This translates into CAGQTGNQPQHF.

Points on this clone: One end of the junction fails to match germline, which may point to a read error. CDR3 sequence (DNA): TGTGCCATCAGTGAGCCACTAGCGGGGATCACAGGTACGCAGTATTTT. It encodes CAISEPLAGITGTQYF. The rearrangement uses TRBV10-3 and TRBJ2-3; 10 bases fit TRBD2. The germline V gene encodes CDR1 ENHRY and CDR2 SYGVKD. The CDR3 runs to 16 residues.

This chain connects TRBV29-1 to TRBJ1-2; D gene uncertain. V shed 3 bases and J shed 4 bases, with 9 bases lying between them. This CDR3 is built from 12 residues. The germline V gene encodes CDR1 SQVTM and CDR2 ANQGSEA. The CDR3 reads CSVDIGIYGYTF. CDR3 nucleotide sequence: TGCAGCGTTGATATCGGGATCTATGGCTACACCTTC.

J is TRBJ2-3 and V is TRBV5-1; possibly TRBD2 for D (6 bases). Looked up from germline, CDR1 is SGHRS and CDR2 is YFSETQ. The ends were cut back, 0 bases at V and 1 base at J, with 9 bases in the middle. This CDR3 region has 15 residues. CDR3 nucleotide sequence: TGCGCCAGCAGCTTGGAGGCTAGCGGCACAGATACGCAGTATTTT. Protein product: CASSLEASGTDTQYF.

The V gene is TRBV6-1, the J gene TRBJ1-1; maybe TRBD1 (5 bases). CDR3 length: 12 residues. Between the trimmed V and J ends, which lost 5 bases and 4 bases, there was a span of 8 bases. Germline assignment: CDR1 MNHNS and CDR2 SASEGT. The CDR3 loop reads CASSLGVTEAFF. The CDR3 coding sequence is TGTGCCAGCAGTTTAGGGGTCACTGAAGCTTTCTTT.

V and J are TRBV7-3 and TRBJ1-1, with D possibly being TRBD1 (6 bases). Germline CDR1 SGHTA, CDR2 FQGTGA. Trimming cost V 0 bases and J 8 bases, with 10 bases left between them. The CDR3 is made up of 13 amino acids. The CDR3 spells CASSLTRTAEAFF. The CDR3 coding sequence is TGTGCCAGCAGCTTAACTCGGACAGCAGAAGCTTTCTTT.

CDR3 DNA sequence: TGTGCCAGCAGCCAAAGCGGGGTCAGCTCCTACGAGCAGTACTTC. This encodes CASSQSGVSSYEQYF. The chain employs TRBV11-2 and TRBJ2-7; TRBD2 agrees at 7 bases. Germline V gene data show CDR1 as SGHAT and CDR2 as FQNNGV. This CDR3 region has 15 residues. V lost 5 bases and J lost 0; bases outside the gene matches: 7.

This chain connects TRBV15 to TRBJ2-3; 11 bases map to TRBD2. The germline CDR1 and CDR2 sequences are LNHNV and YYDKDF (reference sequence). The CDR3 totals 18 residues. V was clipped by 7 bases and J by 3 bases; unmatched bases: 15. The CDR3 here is CATISPRETSGATDTQYF. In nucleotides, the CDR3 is TGTGCCACCATATCCCCACGCGAGACTAGCGGGGCAACAGATACGCAGTATTTT.

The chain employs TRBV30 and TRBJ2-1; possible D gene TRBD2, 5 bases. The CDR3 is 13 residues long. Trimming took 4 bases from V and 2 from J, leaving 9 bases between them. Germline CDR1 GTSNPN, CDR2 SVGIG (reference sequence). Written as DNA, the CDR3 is TGTGCCTGGATTGCGGGTACCTACAATGAGCAGTTCTTC. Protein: CAWIAGTYNEQFF.